The sequence of this TCR beta chain was determined in a study of blood T cell repertoires in COVID-19. Method: immunoSEQ multiplex PCR; TCRdb's copy keeps in-frame clones and lacks some. The table has fewer than 300,000 clones, more than 85% seen once. The sample taken for sequencing was peripheral blood. The TCR was taken from a person aged 18 to 35 with COVID-19, enrolled during active disease.

The CDR3 nucleotides are TGTGCCAGCAGCGTAGGTACAGGCCCCCCTGGGGCCAACGTCCTGACTTTC. It yields the protein CASSVGTGPPGANVLTF. This sequence joins TRBV5-4 and TRBJ2-6, with D possibly being TRBD1 (5 bases). The length of the CDR3 is 17 residues. Germline lookup yields CDR1 SGHNT and CDR2 YYREEE (reference sequence). Trimming cost V 4 bases and J 2 bases, with 16 bases left between them.